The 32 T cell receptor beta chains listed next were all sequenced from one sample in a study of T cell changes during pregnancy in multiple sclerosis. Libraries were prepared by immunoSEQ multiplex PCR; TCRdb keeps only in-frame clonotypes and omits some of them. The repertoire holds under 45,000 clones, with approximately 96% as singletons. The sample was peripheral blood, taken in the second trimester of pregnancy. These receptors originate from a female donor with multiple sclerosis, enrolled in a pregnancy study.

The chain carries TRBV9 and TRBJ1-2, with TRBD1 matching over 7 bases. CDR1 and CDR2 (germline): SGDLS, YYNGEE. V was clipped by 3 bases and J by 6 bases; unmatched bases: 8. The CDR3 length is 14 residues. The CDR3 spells CASSAYNRGDGYTF. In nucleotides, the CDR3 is TGTGCCAGCAGCGCCTACAACAGGGGAGATGGCTACACCTTC.

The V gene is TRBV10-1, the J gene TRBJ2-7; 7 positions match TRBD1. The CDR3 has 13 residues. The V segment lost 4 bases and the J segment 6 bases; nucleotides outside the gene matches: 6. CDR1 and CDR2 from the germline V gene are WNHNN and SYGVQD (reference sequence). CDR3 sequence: CASSGRQGGEQYF. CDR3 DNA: TGCGCCAGCAGTGGGAGACAGGGTGGCGAGCAGTACTTC.

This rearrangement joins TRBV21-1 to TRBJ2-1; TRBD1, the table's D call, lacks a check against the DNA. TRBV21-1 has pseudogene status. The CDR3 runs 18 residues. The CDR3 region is CASSKGKTGPPGGNEQFF. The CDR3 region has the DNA TGTGCCAGCAGCAAAGGTAAAACAGGGCCTCCTGGGGGCAATGAGCAGTTCTTC.

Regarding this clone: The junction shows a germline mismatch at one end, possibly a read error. CDR3 sequence: CASSLSDNEQFF. The CDR3 coding sequence is TGTGCCAGCTCACTCTCCGACAATGAGCAGTTCTTC. The V gene is TRBV18, the J gene TRBJ2-1, with unresolved D. In germline, CDR1 is KGHSH, CDR2 LQKENI. This CDR3 has 12 residues.

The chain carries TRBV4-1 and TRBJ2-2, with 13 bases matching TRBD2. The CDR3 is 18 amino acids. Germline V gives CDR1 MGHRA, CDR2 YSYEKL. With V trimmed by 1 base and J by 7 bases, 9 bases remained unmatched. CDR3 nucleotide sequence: TGCGCCAGCAGCCAAGGACGAGCCCGACTAGCGGGGGGCGGGGAGCTGTTTTTT. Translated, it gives CASSQGRARLAGGGELFF.

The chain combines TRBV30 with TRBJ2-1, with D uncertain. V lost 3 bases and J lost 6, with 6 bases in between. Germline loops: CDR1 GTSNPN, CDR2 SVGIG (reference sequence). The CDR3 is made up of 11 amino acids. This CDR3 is CAWSSINEQFF. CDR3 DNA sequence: TGTGCCTGGAGCTCTATCAATGAGCAGTTCTTC. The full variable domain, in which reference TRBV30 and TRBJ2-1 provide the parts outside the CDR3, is SQTIHQWPATLVQPVGSPLSLECTVEGTSNPNLYWYRQAAGRGLQLLFYSVGIGQISSEVPQNLSASRPQDRQFILSSKKLLLSDSGFYLCAWSSINEQFFGPGTRLTVL.

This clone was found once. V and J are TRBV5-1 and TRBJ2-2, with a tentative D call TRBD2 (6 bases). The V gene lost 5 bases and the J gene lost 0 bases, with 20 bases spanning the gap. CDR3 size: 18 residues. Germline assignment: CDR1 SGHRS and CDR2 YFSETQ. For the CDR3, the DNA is TGCGCCAGCAGTCGGCAGATGACTAGTCGGACGAACACCGGGGAGCTGTTTTTT. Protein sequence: CASSRQMTSRTNTGELFF.

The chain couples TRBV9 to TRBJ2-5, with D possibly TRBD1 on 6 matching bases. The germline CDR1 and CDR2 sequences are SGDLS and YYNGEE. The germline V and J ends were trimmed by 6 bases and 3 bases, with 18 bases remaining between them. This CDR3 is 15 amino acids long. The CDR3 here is CASNIRGGTEETQYF. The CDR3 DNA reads TGTGCCAGCAACATCAGGGGTGGGACCGAAGAGACCCAGTACTTC.

As DNA, the CDR3 is TGTGCCAGCAGTGAATCCCTAGGAGCGGGGGGGCCCGATACGCAGTATTTT. Translation gives CASSESLGAGGPDTQYF. The V call is TRBV2, the J call TRBJ2-3, with 10 nucleotides matching TRBD2. This CDR3 region has 17 residues. Germline CDR1 reads SNHLY; CDR2 reads FYNNEI. V trimming: 2 bases; J trimming: 6 bases; junction bases outside the gene matches: 11.

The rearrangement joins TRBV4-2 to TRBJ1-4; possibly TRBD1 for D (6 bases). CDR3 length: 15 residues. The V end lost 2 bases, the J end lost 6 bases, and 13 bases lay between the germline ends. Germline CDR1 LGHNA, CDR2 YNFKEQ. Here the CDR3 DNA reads TGTGCCAGCAGCCAAAGGATTCCAGGGGATGAAAAACTGTTTTTT. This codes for CASSQRIPGDEKLFF.

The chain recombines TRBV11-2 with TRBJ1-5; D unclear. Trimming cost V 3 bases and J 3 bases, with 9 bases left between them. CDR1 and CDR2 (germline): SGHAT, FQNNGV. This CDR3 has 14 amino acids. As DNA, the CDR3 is TGTGCCAGCAGCTTCCCCGGGGTCAATCAGCCCCAGCATTTT. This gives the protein CASSFPGVNQPQHF.

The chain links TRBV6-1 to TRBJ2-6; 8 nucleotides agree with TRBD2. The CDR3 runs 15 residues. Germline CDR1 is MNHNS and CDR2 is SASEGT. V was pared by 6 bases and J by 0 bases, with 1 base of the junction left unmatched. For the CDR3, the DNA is TGTGCCAGCAGCCGGGGGGGCTCTGGGGCCAACGTCCTGACTTTC. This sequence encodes CASSRGGSGANVLTF.

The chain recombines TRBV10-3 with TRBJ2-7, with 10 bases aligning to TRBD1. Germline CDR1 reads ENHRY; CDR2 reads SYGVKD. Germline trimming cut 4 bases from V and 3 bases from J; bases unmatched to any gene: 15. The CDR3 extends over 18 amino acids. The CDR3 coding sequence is TGTGCCATCAGTGCAAGCCCCGGGGGGACAGGGGTTCACTACGAGCAGTACTTC. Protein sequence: CAISASPGGTGVHYEQYF.

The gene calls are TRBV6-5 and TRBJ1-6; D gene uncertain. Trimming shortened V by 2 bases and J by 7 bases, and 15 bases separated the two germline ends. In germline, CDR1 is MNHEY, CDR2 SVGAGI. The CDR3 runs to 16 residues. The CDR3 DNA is TGTGCCAGCAGTTACGCTCAGAGGGCACAGAATTCACCCCTCCACTTT. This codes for CASSYAQRAQNSPLHF.

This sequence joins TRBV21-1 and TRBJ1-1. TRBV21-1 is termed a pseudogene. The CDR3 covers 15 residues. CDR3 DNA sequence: TGTGCCAGCAGCAAACCCCGGGACTGTAACACTGAAGCTTTCTTT. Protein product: CASSKPRDCNTEAFF.

The CDR3 spells CASSVVRASYEQYF. The CDR3 DNA sequence: TGTGCCAGCAGTGTTGTCAGGGCCTCCTACGAGCAGTACTTC. The rearrangement uses TRBV2 and TRBJ2-7, with D maybe TRBD1 (5 bases). This CDR3 contains 14 residues. The V and J ends lost 4 bases and 0 bases respectively, with 10 bases between them. From germline, CDR1 is SNHLY and CDR2 FYNNEI.

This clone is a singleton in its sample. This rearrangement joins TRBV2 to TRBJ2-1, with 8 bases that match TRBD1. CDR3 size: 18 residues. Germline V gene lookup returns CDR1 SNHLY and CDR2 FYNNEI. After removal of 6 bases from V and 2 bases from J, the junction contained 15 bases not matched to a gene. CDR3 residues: CASRGWAGGPDPYNEQFF. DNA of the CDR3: TGTGCCAGCAGGGGGTGGGCAGGGGGCCCCGATCCCTACAATGAGCAGTTCTTC. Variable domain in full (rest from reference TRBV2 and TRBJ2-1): EPEVTQTPSHQVTQMGQEVILRCVPISNHLYFYWYRQILGQKVEFLVSFYNNEISEKSEIFDDQFSVERPDGSNFTLKIRSTKLEDSAMYFCASRGWAGGPDPYNEQFFGPGTRLTVL.

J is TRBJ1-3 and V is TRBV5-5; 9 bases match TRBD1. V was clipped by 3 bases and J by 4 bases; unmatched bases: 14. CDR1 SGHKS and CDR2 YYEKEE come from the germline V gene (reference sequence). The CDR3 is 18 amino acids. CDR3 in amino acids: CASSSIYRDRASGNTIYF. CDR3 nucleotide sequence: TGTGCCAGCAGCTCAATATACCGGGACAGGGCTAGCGGAAACACCATATATTTT.

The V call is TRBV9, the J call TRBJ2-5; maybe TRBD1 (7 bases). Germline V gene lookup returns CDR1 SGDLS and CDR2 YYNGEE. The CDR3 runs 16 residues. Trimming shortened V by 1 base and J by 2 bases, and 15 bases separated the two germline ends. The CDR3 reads CASSVSPGGRQETQYF. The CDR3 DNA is TGTGCCAGCAGCGTATCCCCAGGGGGGAGGCAAGAGACCCAGTACTTC. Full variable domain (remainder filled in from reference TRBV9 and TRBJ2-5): DSGVTQTPKHLITATGQRVTLRCSPRSGDLSVYWYQQSLDQGLQFLIQYYNGEERAKGNILERFSAQQFPDLHSELNLSSLELGDSALYFCASSVSPGGRQETQYFGPGTRLLVL.

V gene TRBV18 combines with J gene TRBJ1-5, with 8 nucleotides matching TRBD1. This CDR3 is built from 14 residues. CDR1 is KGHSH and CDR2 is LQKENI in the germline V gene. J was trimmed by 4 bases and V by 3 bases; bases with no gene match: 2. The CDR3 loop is CASSPGTGNQPQHF. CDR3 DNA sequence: TGTGCCAGCTCACCTGGGACAGGAAATCAGCCCCAGCATTTT.

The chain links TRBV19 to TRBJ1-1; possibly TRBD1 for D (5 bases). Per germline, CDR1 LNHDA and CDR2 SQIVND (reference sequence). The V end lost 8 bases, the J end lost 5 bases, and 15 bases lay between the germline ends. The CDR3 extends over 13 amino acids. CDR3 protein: CASLRGMETEAFF. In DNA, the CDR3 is TGTGCCAGTTTACGGGGGATGGAGACTGAAGCTTTCTTT.

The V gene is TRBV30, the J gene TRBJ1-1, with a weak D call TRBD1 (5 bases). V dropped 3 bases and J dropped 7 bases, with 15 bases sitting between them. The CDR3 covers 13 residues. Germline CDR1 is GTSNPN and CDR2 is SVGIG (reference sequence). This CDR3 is CAWRATAANEAFF. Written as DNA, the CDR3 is TGTGCCTGGAGAGCGACAGCCGCCAATGAAGCTTTCTTT.

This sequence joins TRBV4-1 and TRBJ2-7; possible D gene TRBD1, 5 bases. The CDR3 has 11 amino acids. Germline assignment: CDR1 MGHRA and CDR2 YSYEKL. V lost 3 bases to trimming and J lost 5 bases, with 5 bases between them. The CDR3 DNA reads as TGCGCCAGCAGCCAGGGGCACGAGCAGTACTTC. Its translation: CASSQGHEQYF.

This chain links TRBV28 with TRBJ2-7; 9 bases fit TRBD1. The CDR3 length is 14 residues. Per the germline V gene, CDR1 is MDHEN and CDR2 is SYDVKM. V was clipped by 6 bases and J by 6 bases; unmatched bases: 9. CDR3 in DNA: TGTGCCAGCAGAACAGGGGGCTTTAACTCCGAGCAGTACTTC. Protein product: CASRTGGFNSEQYF. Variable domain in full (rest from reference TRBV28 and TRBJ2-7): DVKVTQSSRYLVKRTGEKVFLECVQDMDHENMFWYRQDPGLGLRLIYFSYDVKMKEKGDIPEGYSVSREKKERFSLILESASTNQTSMYLCASRTGGFNSEQYFGPGTRLTVT.

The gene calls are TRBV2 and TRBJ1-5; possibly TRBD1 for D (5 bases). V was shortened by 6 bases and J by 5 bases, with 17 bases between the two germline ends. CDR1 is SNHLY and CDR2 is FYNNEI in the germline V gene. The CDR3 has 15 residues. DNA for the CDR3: TGTGCCAGCAGACCCACTCGAGGAGGGGATCAGCCCCAGCATTTT. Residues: CASRPTRGGDQPQHF.

CDR3 DNA sequence: TGTGCCAGTAGTATATCAACAGGGAGTAGCAATCAGCCCCAGCATTTT. It translates to CASSISTGSSNQPQHF. The rearrangement joins TRBV19 to TRBJ1-5; perhaps TRBD1 as D (6 bases). Trimming took off 2 bases at V and 0 bases at J, with 11 bases between the two ends. Per germline, CDR1 LNHDA and CDR2 SQIVND (reference sequence). This CDR3 is built from 16 residues.

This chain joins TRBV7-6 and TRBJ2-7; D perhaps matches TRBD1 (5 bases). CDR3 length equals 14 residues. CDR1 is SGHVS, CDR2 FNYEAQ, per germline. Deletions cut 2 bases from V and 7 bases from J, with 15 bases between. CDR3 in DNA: TGTGCCAGCAGCTTAAATCCAGGGCTGGGTGAGCAGTACTTC. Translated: CASSLNPGLGEQYF.

DNA of the CDR3: TGCGCCAGCAGCCAATGCCATCCCGAGACAGTCTATTTCACTGAAGCTTTCTTT. Protein sequence: CASSQCHPETVYFTEAFF. The J gene is TRBJ1-1, the V gene TRBV4-3; a weak D match, TRBD1 (5 bases). The ends were cut back, 2 bases at V and 4 bases at J, with 23 bases in the middle. Germline V gene lookup returns CDR1 LGHNA and CDR2 YSLEER. The CDR3 covers 18 residues.

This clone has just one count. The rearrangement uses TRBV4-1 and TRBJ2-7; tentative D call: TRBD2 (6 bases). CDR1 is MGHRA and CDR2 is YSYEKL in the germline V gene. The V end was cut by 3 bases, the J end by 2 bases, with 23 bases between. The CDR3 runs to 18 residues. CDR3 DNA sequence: TGCGCCAGCAGCCAGGAGTACGCCGGGACTGCACCGACCTACGAGCAGTACTTC. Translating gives CASSQEYAGTAPTYEQYF.

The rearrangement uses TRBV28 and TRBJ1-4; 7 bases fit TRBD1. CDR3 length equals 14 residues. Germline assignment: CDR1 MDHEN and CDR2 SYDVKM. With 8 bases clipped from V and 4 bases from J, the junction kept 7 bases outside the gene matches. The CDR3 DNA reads TGTGCCAGCTTACAGGGGAGTAATAATGAAAAACTGTTTTTT. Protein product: CASLQGSNNEKLFF.

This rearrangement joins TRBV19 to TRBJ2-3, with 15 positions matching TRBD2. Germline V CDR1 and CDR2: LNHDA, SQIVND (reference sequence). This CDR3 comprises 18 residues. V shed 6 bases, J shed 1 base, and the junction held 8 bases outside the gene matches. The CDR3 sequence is CASRTRGLAGGRTDTQYF. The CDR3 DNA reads TGTGCCAGTAGAACCCGGGGACTAGCGGGAGGACGCACAGATACGCAGTATTTT. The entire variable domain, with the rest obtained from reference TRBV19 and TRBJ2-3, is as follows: DGGITQSPKYLFRKEGQNVTLSCEQNLNHDAMYWYRQDPGQGLRLIYYSQIVNDFQKGDIAEGYSVSREKKESFPLTVTSAQKNPTAFYLCASRTRGLAGGRTDTQYFGPGTRLTVL.

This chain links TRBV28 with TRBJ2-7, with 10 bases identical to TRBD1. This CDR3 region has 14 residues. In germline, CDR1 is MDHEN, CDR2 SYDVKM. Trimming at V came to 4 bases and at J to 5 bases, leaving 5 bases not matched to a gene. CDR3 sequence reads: CASSSTGGQDEQYF. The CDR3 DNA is TGTGCCAGCAGTTCGACAGGGGGCCAGGACGAGCAGTACTTC. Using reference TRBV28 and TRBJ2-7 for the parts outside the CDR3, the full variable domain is DVKVTQSSRYLVKRTGEKVFLECVQDMDHENMFWYRQDPGLGLRLIYFSYDVKMKEKGDIPEGYSVSREKKERFSLILESASTNQTSMYLCASSSTGGQDEQYFGPGTRLTVT.